The clone carrying this TCR beta chain was observed once. What it binds is unknown. The entry originates in a study of T cell responses to AZD1222 COVID-19 vaccine. Study outcomes and limitations: Sampling that yielded the repertoires occurred only after the peak T cell response. Donors were mostly white British, more females; clonal diversity possibly underestimated. Just 5 to 7 AZD1222 recipients were seropositive at baseline.

The repertoire was sequenced with immunoSEQ multiplex PCR; TCRdb's copy has only in-frame clones and lacks some. The sample consists of about 120,000 clones, 65% to 90% of them appearing once. CDR1 is LNHDA and CDR2 is SQIVND in the germline V gene (reference sequence). The CDR3 is 15 residues long. Trimming pared 4 bases from V and 0 bases from J, leaving 7 bases between. The source of this sequence is an adult in good health. J is TRBJ2-6 and V is TRBV19; D is uncertain. Source: peripheral blood, taken on day 0 of AZD1222 vaccination. CDR3 DNA sequence: TGTGCCAGTAGTAGACGGAGCTCTGGGGCCAACGTCCTGACTTTC. It yields the protein CASSRRSSGANVLTF.